What follows describes a single T cell receptor beta chain. Its antigen is not known. The data originate from a study of cytotoxic CD8 clonotypes in ibrutinib-treated CLL. Turning to the study itself: Each sample contained, on average, under 260,000 productive templates and about 88,000 productive rearrangements.

The CDR3 spans 12 residues. V dropped 4 bases and J dropped 1 base, with 8 bases sitting between them. Germline V gene lookup returns CDR1 GTSNPN and CDR2 SVGIG (reference sequence). General study findings and limits: Baseline clonality, above age-matched healthy donor levels, tracked circulating CD8+ T-cell counts.

The data were produced by immunoSEQ multiplex PCR, yet TCRdb's version contains in-frame clones alone and is incomplete. The sample has tens of thousands of clones; 83% are singletons. This receptor was obtained from a human donor with chronic lymphocytic leukemia. The starting material was PBMCs, obtained after 24 months of ibrutinib treatment. The chain employs TRBV30 and TRBJ2-7, with D hard to call. The CDR3, as DNA: TGTGCCTGGACGGTTGGGTCCTACGAGCAGTACTTC. Protein sequence: CAWTVGSYEQYF.